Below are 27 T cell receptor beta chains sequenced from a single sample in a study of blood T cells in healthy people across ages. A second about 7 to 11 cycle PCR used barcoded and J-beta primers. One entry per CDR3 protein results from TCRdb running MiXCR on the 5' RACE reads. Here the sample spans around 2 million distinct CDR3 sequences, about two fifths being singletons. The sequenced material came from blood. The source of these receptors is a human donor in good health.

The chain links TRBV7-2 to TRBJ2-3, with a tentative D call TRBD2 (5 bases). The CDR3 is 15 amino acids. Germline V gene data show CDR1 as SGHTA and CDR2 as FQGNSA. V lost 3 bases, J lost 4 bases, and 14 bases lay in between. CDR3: CASSFMSSPPDTQYF. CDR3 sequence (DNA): TGTGCCAGCAGCTTTATGTCTAGCCCCCCAGATACGCAGTATTTT.

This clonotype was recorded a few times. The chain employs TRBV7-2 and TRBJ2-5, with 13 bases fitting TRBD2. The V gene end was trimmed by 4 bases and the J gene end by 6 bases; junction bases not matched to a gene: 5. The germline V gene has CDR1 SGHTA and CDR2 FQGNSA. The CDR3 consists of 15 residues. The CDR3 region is CASSSGLAGLKTQYF. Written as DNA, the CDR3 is TGTGCCAGCAGCTCGGGACTAGCGGGGTTAAAGACCCAGTACTTC.

CDR3 bases: TGCGCCAGCACCCGAGGGACAGGGATTTCAGATACGCAGTATTTT. Encoded protein: CASTRGTGISDTQYF. The chain recombines TRBV5-1 with TRBJ2-3, with 9 bases fitting TRBD1. This CDR3 contains 15 residues. V lost 6 bases, J lost 4 bases, and 9 bases stayed unmatched. The germline V gene encodes CDR1 SGHRS and CDR2 YFSETQ.

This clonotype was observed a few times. CDR3 in DNA: TGCAGTGCTCTTGACAGGCTGCACTCCTACGAGCAGTACTTC. Translating it yields CSALDRLHSYEQYF. The chain carries TRBV20-1 and TRBJ2-7; D is perhaps TRBD1 (6 bases). Trimming pared 5 bases from V and 0 bases from J, leaving 14 bases between. The CDR3 contains 14 residues. CDR1 DFQATT and CDR2 SNEGSKA come from the germline V gene (reference sequence).

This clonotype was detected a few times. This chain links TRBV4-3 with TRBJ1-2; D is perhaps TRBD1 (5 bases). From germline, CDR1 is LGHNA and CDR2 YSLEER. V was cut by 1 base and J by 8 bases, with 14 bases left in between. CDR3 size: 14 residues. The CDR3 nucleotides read TGCGCCAGCAGCCAAGGCACGGGACCGAGGGGCTACACCTTC. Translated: CASSQGTGPRGYTF.

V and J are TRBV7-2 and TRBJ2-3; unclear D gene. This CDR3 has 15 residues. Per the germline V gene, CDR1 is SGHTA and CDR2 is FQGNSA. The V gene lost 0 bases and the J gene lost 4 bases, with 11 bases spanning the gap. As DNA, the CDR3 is TGTGCCAGCAGCTTAGCGGTTTCGGTACCAGATACGCAGTATTTT. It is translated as CASSLAVSVPDTQYF.

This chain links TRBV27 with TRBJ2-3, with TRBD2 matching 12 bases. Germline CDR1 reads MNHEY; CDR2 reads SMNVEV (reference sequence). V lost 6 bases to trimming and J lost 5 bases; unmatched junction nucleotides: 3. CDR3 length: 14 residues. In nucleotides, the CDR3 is TGTGCCAGCAGGGTGGGACTAGCGGGAGATACGCAGTATTTT. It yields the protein CASRVGLAGDTQYF.

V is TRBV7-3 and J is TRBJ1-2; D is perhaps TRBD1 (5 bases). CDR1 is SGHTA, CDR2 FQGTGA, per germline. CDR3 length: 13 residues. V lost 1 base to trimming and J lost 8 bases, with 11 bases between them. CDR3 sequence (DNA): TGTGCCAGCAGCTTAAATGGAGAGGGGGGCTACACCTTC. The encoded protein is CASSLNGEGGYTF. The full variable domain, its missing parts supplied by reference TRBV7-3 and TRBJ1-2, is GAGVSQTPSNKVTEKGKYVELRCDPISGHTALYWYRQSLGQGPEFLIYFQGTGAADDSGLPNDRFFAVRPEGSVSTLKIQRTERGDSAVYLCASSLNGEGGYTFGSGTRLTVV.

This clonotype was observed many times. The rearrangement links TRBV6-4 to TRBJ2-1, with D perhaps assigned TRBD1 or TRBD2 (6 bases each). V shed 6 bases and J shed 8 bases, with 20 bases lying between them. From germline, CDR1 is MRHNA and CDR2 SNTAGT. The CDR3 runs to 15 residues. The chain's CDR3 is CASSATGTEGDEQFF. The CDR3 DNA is TGTGCCAGCAGCGCTACAGGGACTGAGGGGGATGAGCAGTTCTTC.

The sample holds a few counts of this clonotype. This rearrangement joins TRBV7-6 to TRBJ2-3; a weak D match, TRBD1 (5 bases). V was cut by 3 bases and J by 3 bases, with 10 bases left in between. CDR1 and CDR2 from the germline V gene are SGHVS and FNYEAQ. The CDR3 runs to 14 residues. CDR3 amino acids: CASSFTPGTDTQYF. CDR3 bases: TGTGCCAGCAGCTTTACCCCAGGGACAGATACGCAGTATTTT.

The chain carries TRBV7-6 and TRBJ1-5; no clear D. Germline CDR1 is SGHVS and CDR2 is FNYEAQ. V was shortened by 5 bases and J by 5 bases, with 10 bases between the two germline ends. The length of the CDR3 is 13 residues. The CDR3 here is CASSPNGDQPQHF. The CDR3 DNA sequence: TGTGCCAGCAGCCCTAACGGGGATCAGCCCCAGCATTTT.

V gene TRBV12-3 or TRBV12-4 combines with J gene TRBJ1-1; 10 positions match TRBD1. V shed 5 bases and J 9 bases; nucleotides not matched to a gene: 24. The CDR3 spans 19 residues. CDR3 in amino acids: CASSPPGGGTGANSGKAFF. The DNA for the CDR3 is TGTGCCAGCAGTCCCCCTGGGGGGGGGACAGGGGCAAACTCTGGGAAAGCTTTCTTT.

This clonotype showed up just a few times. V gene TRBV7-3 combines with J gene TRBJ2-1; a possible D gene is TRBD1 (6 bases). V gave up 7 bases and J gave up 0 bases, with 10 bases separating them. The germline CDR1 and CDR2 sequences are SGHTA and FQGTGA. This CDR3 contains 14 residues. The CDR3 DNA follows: TGTGCCAGCATCCAGGACAGCTCCTACAATGAGCAGTTCTTC. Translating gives CASIQDSSYNEQFF.

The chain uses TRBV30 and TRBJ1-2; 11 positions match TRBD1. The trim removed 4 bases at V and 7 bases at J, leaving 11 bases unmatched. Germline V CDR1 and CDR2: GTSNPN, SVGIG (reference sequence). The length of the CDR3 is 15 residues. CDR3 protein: CAWTRTGGFLGGYTF. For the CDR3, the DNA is TGTGCCTGGACCCGGACAGGGGGCTTTTTAGGTGGCTACACCTTC.

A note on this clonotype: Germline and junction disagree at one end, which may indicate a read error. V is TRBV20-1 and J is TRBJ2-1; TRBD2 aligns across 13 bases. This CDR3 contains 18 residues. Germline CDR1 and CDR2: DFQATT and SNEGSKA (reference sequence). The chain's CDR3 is CSAGEWGTSGGAYNEQFF. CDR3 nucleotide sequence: TGCAGTGCTGGAGAGTGGGGAACTAGCGGGGGGGCTTACAATGAGCAGTTCTTC.

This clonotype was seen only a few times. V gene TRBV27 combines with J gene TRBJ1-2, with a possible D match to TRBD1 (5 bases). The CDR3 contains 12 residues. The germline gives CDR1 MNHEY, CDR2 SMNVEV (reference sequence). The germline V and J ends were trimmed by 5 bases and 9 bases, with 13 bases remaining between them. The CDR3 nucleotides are TGTGCCAGCAGTATAACAGGAGGTAGCTACACCTTC. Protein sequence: CASSITGGSYTF.

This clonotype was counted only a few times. The CDR3 DNA reads as TGTGCCACCCGGTCCGGGGTACGGCAGGCCGGGAGGGAGCAGTACTTC. As protein: CATRSGVRQAGREQYF. The gene calls are TRBV24-1 and TRBJ2-7; 7 positions agree with TRBD2. The CDR3 length is 16 residues. Germline V CDR1 and CDR2: KGHDR, SFDVKD. With V trimmed by 9 bases and J by 7 bases, 20 bases remained unmatched.

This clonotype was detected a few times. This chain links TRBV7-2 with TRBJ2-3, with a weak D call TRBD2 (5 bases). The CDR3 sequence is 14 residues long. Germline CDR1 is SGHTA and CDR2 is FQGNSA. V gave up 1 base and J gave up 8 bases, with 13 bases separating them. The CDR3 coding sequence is TGTGCCAGCAGCTTAGATGTGGCTAGCCTTACGCAGTATTTT. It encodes CASSLDVASLTQYF.

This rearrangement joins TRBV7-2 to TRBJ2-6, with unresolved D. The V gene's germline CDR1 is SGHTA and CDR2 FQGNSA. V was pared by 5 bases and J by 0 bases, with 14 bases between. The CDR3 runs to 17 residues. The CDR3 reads CASSLRHTPSGANVLTF. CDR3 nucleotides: TGTGCCAGCAGCCTCCGCCACACCCCCTCTGGGGCCAACGTCCTGACTTTC.

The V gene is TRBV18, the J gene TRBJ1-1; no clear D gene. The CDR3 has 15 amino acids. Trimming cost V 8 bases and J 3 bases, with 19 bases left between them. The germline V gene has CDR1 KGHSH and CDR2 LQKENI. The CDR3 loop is CASATRGSGYTEAFF. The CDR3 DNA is TGTGCCAGCGCCACTCGGGGTTCCGGATACACTGAAGCTTTCTTT. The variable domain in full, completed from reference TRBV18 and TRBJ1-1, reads NAGVMQNPRHLVRRRGQEARLRCSPMKGHSHVYWYRQLPEEGLKFMVYLQKENIIDESGMPKERFSAEFPKEGPSILRIQQVVRGDSAAYFCASATRGSGYTEAFFGQGTRLTVV.

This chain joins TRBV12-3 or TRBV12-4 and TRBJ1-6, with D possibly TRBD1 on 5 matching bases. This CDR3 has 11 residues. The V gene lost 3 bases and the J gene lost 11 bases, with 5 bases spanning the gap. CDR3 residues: CASSLGPPLHF. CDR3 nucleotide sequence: TGTGCCAGCAGTTTGGGGCCACCCCTCCACTTT.

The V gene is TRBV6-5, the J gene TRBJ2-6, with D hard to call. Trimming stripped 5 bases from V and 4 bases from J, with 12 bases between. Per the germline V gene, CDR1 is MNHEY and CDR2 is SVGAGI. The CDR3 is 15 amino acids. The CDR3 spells CASSPAPKGANVLTF. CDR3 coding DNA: TGTGCCAGCAGTCCCGCGCCAAAGGGGGCCAACGTCCTGACTTTC.

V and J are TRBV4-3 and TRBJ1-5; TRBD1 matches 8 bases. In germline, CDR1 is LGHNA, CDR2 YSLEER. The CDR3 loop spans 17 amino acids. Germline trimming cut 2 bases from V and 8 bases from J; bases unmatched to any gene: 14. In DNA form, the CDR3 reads TGCGCCAGCAGCCAATTCGACAGGGGCGAAGATCCCAAGCCCCAGCATTTT. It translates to CASSQFDRGEDPKPQHF.

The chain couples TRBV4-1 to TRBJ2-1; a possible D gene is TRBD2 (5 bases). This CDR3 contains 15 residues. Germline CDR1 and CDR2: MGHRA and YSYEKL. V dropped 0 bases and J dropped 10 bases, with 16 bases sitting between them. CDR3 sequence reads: CASSQDAGGFYEQFF. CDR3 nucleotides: TGCGCCAGCAGCCAAGATGCCGGAGGATTCTACGAGCAGTTCTTC.

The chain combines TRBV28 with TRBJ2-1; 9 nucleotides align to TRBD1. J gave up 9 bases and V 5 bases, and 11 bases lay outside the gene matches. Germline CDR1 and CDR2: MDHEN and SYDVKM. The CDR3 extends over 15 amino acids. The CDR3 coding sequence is TGTGCCAGCAGTGGGACAGGGAGGGAGTTAGGTGAGCAGTTCTTC. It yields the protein CASSGTGRELGEQFF.

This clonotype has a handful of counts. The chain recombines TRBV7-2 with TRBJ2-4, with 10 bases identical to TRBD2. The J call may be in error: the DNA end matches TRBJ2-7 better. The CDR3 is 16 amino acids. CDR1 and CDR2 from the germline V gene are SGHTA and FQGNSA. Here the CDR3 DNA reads TGTGCCAGCAGCTTAACTAGCGGGGCTAGCTCCTACGAGCAGTACTTC. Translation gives CASSLTSGASSYEQYF.

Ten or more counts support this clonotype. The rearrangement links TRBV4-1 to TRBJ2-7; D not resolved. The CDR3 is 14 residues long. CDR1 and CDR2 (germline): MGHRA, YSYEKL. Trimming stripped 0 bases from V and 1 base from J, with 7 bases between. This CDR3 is CASSQESFSYEQYF. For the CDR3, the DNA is TGCGCCAGCAGCCAAGAGAGTTTTTCCTACGAGCAGTACTTC.